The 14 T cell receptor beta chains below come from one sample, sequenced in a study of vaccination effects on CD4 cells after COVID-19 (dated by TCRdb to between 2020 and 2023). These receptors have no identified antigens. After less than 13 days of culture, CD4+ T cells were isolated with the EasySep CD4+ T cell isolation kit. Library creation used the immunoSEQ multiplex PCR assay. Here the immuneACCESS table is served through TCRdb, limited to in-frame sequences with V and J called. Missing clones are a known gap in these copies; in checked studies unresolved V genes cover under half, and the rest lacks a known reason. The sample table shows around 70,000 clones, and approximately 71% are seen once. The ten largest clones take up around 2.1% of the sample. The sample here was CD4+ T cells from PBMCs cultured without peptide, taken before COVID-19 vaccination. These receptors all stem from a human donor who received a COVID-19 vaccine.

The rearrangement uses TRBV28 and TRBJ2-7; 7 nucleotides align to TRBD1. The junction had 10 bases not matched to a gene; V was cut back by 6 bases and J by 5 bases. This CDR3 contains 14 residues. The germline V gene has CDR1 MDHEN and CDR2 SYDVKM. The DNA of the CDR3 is TGTGCCAGCAGGCCGACAGGGCCCGTCGACGAGCAGTACGTC. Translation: CASRPTGPVDEQYV.

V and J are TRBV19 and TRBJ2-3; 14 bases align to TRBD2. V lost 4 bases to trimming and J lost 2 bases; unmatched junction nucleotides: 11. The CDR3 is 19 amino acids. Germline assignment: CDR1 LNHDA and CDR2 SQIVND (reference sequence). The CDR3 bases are TGTGCCAGTAGTACATTCGGACTAGCGGGGGGTCTTTACACAGATACGCAGTATTTT. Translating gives CASSTFGLAGGLYTDTQYF.

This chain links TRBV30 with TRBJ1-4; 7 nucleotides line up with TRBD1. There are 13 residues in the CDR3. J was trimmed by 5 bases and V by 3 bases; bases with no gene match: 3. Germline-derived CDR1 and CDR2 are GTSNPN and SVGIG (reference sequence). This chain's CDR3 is CAWRGQPNEKLFF. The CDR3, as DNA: TGTGCCTGGAGGGGACAGCCCAATGAAAAACTGTTTTTT.

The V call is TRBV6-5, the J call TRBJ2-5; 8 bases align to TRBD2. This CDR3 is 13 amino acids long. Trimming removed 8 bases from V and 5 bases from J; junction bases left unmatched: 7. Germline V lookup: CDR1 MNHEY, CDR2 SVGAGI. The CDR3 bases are TGTGCCAGCCGGCACTTAGCGGGGGAGACCCAGTACTTC. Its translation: CASRHLAGETQYF.

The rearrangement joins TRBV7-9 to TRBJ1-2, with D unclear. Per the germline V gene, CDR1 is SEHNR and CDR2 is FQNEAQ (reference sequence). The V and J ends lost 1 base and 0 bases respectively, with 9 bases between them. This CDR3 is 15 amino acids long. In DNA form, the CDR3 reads TGTGCCAGCAGCTTAGTTGGCGTTTCTAACTATGGCTACACCTTC. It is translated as CASSLVGVSNYGYTF. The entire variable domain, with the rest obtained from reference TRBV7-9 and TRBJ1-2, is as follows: DTGVSQNPRHKITKRGQNVTFRCDPISEHNRLYWYRQTLGQGPEFLTYFQNEAQLEKSRLLSDRFSAERPKGSFSTLEIQRTEQGDSAMYLCASSLVGVSNYGYTFGSGTRLTVV.

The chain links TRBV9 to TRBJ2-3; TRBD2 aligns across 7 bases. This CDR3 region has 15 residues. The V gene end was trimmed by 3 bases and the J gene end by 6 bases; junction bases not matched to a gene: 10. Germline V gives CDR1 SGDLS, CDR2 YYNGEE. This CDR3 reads CASSARRSGGDTQYF. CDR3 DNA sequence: TGTGCCAGCAGCGCCCGCCGGTCGGGGGGTGATACGCAGTATTTT.

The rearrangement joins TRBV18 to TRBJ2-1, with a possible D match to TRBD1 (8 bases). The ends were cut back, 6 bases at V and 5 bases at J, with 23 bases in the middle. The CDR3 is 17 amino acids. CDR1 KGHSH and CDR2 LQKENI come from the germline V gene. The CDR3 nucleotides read TGTGCCAGCTCTGTCGTCAGCGGGACAGGTGGGCACAATGAGCAGTTCTTC. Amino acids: CASSVVSGTGGHNEQFF.

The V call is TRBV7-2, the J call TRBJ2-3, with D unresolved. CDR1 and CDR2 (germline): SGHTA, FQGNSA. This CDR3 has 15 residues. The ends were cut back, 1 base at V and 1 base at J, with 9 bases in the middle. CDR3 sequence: CASSLDRTRTDTQYF. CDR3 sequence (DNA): TGTGCCAGCAGCTTAGACCGGACCCGCACAGATACGCAGTATTTT. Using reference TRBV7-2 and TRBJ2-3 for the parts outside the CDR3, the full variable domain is GAGVSQSPSNKVTEKGKDVELRCDPISGHTALYWYRQSLGQGLEFLIYFQGNSAPDKSGLPSDRFSAERTGGSVSTLTIQRTQQEDSAVYLCASSLDRTRTDTQYFGPGTRLTVL.

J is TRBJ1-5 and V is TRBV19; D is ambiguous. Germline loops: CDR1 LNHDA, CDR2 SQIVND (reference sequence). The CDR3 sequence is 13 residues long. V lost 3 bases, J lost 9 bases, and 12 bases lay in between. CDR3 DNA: TGTGCCAGTAGTATTTTAAGTTTTCCGCCCCAGCATTTT. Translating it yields CASSILSFPPQHF. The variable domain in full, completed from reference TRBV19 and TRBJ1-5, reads DGGITQSPKYLFRKEGQNVTLSCEQNLNHDAMYWYRQDPGQGLRLIYYSQIVNDFQKGDIAEGYSVSREKKESFPLTVTSAQKNPTAFYLCASSILSFPPQHFGDGTRLSIL.

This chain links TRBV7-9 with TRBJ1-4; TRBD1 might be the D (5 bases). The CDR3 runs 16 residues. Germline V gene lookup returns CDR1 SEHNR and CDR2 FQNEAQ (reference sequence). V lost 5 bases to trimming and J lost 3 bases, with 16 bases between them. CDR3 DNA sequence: TGTGCCAGCAGCCCCTCCCGGGTGGGGGCTAATGAAAAACTGTTTTTT. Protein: CASSPSRVGANEKLFF.

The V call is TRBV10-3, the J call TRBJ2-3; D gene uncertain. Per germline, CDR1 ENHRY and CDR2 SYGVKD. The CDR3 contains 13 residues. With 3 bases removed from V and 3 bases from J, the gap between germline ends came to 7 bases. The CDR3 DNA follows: TGTGCCATCAGTGACGGTGGGACAGATACGCAGTATTTT. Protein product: CAISDGGTDTQYF.

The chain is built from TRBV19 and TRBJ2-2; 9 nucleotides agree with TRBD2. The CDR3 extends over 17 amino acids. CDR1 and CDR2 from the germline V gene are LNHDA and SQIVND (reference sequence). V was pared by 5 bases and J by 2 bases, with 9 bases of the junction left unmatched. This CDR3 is CASSDSSGVLNTGELFF. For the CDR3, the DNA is TGTGCCAGTAGTGATTCTAGCGGGGTACTTAACACCGGGGAGCTGTTTTTT.

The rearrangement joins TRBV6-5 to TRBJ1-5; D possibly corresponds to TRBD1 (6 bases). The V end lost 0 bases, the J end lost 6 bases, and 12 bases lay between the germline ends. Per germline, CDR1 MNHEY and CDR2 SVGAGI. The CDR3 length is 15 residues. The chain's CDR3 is CASSYSRQGSQPQHF. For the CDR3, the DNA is TGTGCCAGCAGTTACTCGAGGCAGGGGAGTCAGCCCCAGCATTTT.

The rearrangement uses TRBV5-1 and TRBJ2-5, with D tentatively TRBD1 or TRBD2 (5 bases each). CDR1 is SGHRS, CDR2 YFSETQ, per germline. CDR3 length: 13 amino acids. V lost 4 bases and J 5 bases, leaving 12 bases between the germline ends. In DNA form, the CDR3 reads TGCGCCAGCAGCCCTCAGGGAGCGGAGACCCAGTACTTC. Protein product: CASSPQGAETQYF.